The entry below describes one T cell receptor (beta chain). Its specificity is not known. This sample stems from a study of blood T cells in healthy people across ages. Study-wide context: With template switching, about one barcoded beta molecule was captured per two T cells.

A sample-barcoded 5' primer and a J-beta primer mix were used in a second PCR of roughly 6 to 11 cycles. TCRdb reanalysed the 5' RACE reads using MiXCR and keeps one entry per CDR3 protein. The table includes around 670,000 distinct CDR3 sequences, approximately 30% detected once. The study's findings and limits: The recorded TCR beta diversity per million T cells decreased in a roughly linear manner with age.

The CDR3 is made up of 12 amino acids. Germline loops: CDR1 GTSNPN, CDR2 SVGIG (reference sequence). This chain connects TRBV30 to TRBJ2-2; TRBD1 is a possible D gene (5 bases). Sample: blood. The origin of this receptor is a woman over 75 in good health. CDR3 bases: TGTGCATCAGGGATAGACACCGGGGAGCTGTTTTTT. Its protein is CASGIDTGELFF.